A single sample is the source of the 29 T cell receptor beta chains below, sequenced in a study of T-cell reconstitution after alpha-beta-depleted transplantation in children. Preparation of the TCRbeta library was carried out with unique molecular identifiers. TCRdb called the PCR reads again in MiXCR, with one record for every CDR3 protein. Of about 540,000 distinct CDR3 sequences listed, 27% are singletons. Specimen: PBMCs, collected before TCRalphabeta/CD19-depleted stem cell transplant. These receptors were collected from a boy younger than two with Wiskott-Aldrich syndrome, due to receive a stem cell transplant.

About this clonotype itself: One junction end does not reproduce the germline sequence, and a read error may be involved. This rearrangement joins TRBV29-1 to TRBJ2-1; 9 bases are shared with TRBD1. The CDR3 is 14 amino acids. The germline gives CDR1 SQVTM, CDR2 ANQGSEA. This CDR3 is CSVEDVSQGAEVVF. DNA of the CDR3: TGCAGCGTTGAAGACGTTTCACAGGGGGCGGAAGTGGTCTTC.

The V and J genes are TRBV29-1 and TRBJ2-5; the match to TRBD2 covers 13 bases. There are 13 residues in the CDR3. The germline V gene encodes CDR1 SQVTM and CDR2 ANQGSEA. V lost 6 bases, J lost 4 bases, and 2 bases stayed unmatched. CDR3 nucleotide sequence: TGCAGCGTGTGGACTAGCGGGAGAGAGACCCAGTACTTC. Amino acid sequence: CSVWTSGRETQYF.

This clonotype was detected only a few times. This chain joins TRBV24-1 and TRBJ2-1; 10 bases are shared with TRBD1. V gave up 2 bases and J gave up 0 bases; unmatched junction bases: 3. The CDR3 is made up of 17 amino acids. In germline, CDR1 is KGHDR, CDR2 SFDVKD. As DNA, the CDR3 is TGTGCCACCAGTGATTGGACAGGGGGTAGCTCCTACAATGAGCAGTTCTTC. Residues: CATSDWTGGSSYNEQFF.

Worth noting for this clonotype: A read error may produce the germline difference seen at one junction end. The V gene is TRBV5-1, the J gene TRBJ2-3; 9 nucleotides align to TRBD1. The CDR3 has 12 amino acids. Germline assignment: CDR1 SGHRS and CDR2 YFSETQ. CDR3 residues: CASSSSGTGTIF. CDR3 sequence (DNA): TGCGCCAGCAGCTCCTCCGGGACAGGGACGATCTTT. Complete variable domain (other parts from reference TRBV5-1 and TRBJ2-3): KAGVTQTPRYLIKTRGQQVTLSCSPISGHRSVSWYQQTPGQGLQFLFEYFSETQRNKGNFPGRFSGRQFSNSRSEMNVSTLELGDSALYLCASSSSGTGTIFGPGTRLTVL.

The chain's CDR3 is CASSLGWSGEQPQHF. The DNA for the CDR3 is TGTGCCAGCAGCTTAGGTTGGTCAGGAGAACAGCCCCAGCATTTT. The chain recombines TRBV7-8 with TRBJ1-5; D is unresolved. This CDR3 is 15 amino acids long. Between the trimmed V and J ends, which lost 1 base and 7 bases, there was a span of 14 bases. CDR1 and CDR2 from the germline V gene are SGHVS and FQNEAQ. The full variable domain, rest sourced from reference TRBV7-8 and TRBJ1-5, is GAGVSQSPRYKVAKRGQDVALRCDPISGHVSLFWYQQALGQGPEFLTYFQNEAQLDKSGLPSDRFFAERPEGSVSTLKIQRTQQEDSAVYLCASSLGWSGEQPQHFGDGTRLSIL.

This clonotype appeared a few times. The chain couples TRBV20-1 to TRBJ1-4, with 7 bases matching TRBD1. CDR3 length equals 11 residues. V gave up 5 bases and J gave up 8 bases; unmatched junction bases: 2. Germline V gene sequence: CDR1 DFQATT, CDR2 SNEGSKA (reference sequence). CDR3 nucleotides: TGCAGTGCTGAGGGACAGGAAAAACTGTTTTTT. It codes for CSAEGQEKLFF.

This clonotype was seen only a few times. The CDR3 bases are TGTGCCAGCAGTACCGGGACACTCGGGAGGGGTCGGGAGACCCAGTACTTC. This sequence encodes CASSTGTLGRGRETQYF. The V and J genes are TRBV6-1 and TRBJ2-5, with TRBD2 matching 8 bases. The CDR3 covers 17 residues. Germline V gene lookup returns CDR1 MNHNS and CDR2 SASEGT. V gave up 5 bases and J gave up 5 bases; unmatched junction bases: 16.

The CDR3 nucleotides are TGTGCCAGCAGTGCAATACAGGGGAATCAGCCCCAGCATTTT. It specifies CASSAIQGNQPQHF. The chain is built from TRBV6-1 and TRBJ1-5, with 7 bases matching TRBD1. V dropped 4 bases and J dropped 4; count of bases not matched to a gene: 4. Germline assignment: CDR1 MNHNS and CDR2 SASEGT. CDR3 size: 14 residues.

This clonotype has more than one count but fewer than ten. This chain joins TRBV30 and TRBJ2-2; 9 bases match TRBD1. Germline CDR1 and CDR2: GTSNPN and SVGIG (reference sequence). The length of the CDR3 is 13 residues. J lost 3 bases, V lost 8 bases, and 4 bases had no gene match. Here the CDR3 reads CAGTGRDTGELFF. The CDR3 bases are TGTGCCGGGACAGGGAGGGACACCGGGGAGCTGTTTTTT.

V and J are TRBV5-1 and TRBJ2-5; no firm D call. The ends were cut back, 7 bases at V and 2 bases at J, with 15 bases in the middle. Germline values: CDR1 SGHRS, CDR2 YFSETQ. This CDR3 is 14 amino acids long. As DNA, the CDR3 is TGCGCCAGCCCTCGGTGTGTTCGGCAAGAGACCCAGTACTTC. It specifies CASPRCVRQETQYF.

Here the CDR3 reads CASSYRDRAYNQPQHF. The CDR3 DNA sequence: TGTGCCAGCAGCTACCGGGACAGGGCCTACAATCAGCCCCAGCATTTT. The rearrangement uses TRBV12-3 or TRBV12-4 and TRBJ1-5, with 9 bases aligning to TRBD1. The CDR3 is 16 residues long. V dropped 6 bases and J dropped 3; count of bases not matched to a gene: 9.

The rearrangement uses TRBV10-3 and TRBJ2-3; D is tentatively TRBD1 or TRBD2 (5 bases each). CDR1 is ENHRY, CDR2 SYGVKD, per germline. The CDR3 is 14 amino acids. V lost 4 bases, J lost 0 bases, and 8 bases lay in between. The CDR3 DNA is TGTGCCATCAGTGCCGGGGCTAGCACAGATACGCAGTATTTT. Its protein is CAISAGASTDTQYF.

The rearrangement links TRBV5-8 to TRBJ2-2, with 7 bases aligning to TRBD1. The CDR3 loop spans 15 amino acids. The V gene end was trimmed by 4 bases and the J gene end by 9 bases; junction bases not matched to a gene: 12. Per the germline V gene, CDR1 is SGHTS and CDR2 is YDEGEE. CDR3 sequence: CASSRGQWLAWELFF. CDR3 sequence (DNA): TGTGCCAGCAGCAGGGGACAGTGGCTGGCCTGGGAGCTGTTTTTT.

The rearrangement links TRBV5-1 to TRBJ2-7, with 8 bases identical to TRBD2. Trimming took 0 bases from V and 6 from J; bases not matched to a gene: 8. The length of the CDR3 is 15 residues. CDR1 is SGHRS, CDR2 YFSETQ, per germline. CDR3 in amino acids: CASSLGIAGSSEQYF. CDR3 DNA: TGCGCCAGCAGCTTGGGGATAGCGGGAAGTTCCGAGCAGTACTTC.

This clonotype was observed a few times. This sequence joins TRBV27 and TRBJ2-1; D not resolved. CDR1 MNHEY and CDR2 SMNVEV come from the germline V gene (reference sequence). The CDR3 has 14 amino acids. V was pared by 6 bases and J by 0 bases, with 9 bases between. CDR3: CASRRYSSYNEQFF. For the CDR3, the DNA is TGTGCCAGCAGGCGATATAGCTCCTACAATGAGCAGTTCTTC.

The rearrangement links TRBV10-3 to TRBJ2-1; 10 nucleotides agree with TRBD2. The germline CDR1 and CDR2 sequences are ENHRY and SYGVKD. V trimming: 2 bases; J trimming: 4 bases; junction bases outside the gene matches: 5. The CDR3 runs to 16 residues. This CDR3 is CAISEVRTSGYNEQFF. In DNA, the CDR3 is TGTGCCATCAGTGAGGTTCGGACTAGCGGTTACAATGAGCAGTTCTTC.

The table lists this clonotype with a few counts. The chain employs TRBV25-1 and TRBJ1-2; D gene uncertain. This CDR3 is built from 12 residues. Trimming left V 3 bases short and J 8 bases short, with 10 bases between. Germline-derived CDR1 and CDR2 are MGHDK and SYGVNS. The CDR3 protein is CASSDGLWGYTF. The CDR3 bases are TGTGCCAGCAGTGACGGACTGTGGGGCTACACCTTC.

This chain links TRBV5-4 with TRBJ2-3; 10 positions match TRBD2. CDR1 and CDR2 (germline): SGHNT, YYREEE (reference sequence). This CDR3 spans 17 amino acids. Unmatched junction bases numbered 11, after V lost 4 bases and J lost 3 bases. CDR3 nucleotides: TGTGCCAGCAGCCCTGGTCTGATAGCGGGAGGTACAGATACGCAGTATTTT. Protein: CASSPGLIAGGTDTQYF.

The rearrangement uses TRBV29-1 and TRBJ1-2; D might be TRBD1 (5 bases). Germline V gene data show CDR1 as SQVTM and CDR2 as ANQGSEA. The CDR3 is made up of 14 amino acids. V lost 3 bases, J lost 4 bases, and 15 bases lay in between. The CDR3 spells CSVDRQGYSYGYTF. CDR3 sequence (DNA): TGCAGCGTTGATCGGCAGGGATACTCCTATGGCTACACCTTC.

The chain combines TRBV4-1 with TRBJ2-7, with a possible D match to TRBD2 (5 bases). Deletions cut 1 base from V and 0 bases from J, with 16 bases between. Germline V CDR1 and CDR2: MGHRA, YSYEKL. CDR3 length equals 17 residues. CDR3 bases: TGCGCCAGCAGCCAAGCCCCGCGGACTGGGAGCTCCTACGAGCAGTACTTC. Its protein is CASSQAPRTGSSYEQYF.

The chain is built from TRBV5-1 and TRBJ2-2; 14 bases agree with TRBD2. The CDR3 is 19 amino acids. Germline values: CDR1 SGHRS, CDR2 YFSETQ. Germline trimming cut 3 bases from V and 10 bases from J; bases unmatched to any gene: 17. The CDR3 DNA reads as TGCGCCAGCAGCTCCGACCTTTCTAGACTAGCGGGAGGGCGAAAGGAGCTGTTTTTT. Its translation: CASSSDLSRLAGGRKELFF. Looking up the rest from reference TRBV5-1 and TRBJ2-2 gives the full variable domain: KAGVTQTPRYLIKTRGQQVTLSCSPISGHRSVSWYQQTPGQGLQFLFEYFSETQRNKGNFPGRFSGRQFSNSRSEMNVSTLELGDSALYLCASSSDLSRLAGGRKELFFGEGSRLTVL.

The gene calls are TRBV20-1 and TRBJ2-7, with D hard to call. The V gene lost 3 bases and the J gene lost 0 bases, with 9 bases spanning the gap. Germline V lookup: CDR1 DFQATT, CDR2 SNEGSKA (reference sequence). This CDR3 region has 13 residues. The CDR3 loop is CSARLSSSYEQYF. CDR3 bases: TGCAGTGCTAGGCTCTCCAGCTCCTACGAGCAGTACTTC.

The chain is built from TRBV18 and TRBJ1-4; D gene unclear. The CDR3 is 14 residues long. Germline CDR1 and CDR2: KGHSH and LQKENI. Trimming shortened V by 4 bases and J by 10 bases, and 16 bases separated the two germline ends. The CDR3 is CASSRDPGKGKLFF. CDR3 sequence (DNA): TGTGCCAGCTCACGCGACCCCGGTAAAGGAAAACTGTTTTTT.

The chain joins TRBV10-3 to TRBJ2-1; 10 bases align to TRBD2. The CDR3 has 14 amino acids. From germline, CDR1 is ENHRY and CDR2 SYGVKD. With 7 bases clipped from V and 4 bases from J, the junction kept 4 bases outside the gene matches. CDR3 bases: TGTGCCATCACAGCGACTAGCGGGTACAATGAGCAGTTCTTC. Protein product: CAITATSGYNEQFF.

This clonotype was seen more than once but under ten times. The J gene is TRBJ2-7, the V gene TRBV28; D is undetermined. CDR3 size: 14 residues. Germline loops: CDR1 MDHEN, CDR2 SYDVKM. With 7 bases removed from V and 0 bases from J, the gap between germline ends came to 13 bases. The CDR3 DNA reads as TGTGCCAGCAATCGGGCAGGACCCTCCTACGAGCAGTACTTC. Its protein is CASNRAGPSYEQYF.

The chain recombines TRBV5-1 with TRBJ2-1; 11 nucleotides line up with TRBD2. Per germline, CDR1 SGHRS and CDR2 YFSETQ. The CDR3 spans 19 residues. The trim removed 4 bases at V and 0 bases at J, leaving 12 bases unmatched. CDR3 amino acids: CASSPGLGLAASSYNEQFF. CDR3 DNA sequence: TGCGCCAGCAGCCCAGGATTGGGACTAGCGGCAAGCTCCTACAATGAGCAGTTCTTC.

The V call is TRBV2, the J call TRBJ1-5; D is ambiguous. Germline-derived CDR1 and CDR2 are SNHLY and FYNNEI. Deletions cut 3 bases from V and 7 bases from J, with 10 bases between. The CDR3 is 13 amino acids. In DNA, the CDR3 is TGTGCCAGCAGTGATTACAGTGGACAGCCCCAGCATTTT. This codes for CASSDYSGQPQHF.

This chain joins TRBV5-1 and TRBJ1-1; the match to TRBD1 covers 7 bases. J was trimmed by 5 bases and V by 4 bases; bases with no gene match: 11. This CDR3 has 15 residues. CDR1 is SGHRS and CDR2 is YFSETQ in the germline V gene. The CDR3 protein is CASSDTGQAGTEAFF. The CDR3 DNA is TGCGCCAGCAGCGATACCGGACAGGCAGGGACTGAAGCTTTCTTT.

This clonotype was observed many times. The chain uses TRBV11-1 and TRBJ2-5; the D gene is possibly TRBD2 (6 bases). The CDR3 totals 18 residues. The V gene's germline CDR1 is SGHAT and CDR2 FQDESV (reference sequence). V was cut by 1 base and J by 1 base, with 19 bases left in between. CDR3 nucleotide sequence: TGTGCCAGCAGCTTAGTAGGGGTCCCCAGGGAGGCCCAAGAGACCCAGTACTTC. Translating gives CASSLVGVPREAQETQYF.